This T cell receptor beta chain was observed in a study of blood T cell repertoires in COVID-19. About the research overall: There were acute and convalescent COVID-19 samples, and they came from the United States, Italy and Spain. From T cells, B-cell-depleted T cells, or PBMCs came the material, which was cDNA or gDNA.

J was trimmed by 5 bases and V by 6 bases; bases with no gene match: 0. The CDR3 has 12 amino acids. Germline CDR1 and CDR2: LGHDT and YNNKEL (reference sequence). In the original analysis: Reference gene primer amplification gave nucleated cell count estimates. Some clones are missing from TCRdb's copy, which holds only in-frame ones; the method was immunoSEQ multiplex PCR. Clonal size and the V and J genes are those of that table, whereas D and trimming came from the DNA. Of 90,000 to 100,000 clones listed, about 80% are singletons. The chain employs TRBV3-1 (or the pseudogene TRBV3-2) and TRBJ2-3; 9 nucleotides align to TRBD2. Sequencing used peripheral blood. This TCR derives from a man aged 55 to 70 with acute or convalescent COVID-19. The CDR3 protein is CASRLAGDTQYF. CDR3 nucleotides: TGTGCCAGCAGACTAGCGGGAGATACGCAGTATTTT.